This TCR beta chain was retrieved from a study of T cells in Graves' hyperthyroidism and ophthalmopathy. This clonotype has at least ten counts. The CDR3 runs 14 residues. Germline loops: CDR1 MNHEY, CDR2 SMNVEV (reference sequence). After removal of 5 bases from V and 1 base from J, the junction contained 5 bases not matched to a gene. RNA transcripts yielded amplified TCR beta CDR3 regions. TCR CDR3 underwent first-round RT-PCR with the HTBI primer set. TCRdb re-analysed the multiplex PCR reads in MiXCR, keeping a single row per CDR3 protein. The data show over 250,000 distinct CDR3 sequences, 20% to 25% seen once.

The sequence was collected from a man aged 30-40 years with Graves' ophthalmopathy. The specimen was blood. V and J are TRBV27 and TRBJ2-7; 7 bases align to TRBD2. DNA for the CDR3: TGTGCCAGCAGTCACTCTAGCGGATCCTACGAGCAGTACTTC. Translated, it gives CASSHSSGSYEQYF.